These 23 T cell receptor beta chains were all obtained from the same sample, sequenced in a study of blood T cell repertoires in COVID-19. Generated by immunoSEQ multiplex PCR, the TCRdb table keeps only in-frame clones and is missing some. The data hold roughly 140,000 clones, with roughly 84% observed a single time. The sequenced sample was peripheral blood. Receptors originate from a man aged 70-80 years with acute or convalescent COVID-19.

This clone was counted a few times. This chain uses TRBV5-4 with TRBJ1-1; TRBD1 is a possible D gene (5 bases). The ends were cut back, 6 bases at V and 1 base at J, with 19 bases in the middle. The CDR3 is made up of 16 amino acids. Germline CDR1 SGHNT, CDR2 YYREEE (reference sequence). The chain's CDR3 is CASTLKTAGKNTEAFF. Here the CDR3 DNA reads TGTGCCAGCACCCTCAAAACGGCAGGGAAGAACACTGAAGCTTTCTTT.

This chain connects TRBV27 to TRBJ1-4; 10 bases map to TRBD1. Germline CDR1 is MNHEY and CDR2 is SMNVEV (reference sequence). The length of the CDR3 is 16 residues. V dropped 2 bases and J dropped 8; count of bases not matched to a gene: 8. Written as DNA, the CDR3 is TGTGCCAGCAGTTTAACTTCCGGGACAGGGGACGAAAAACTGTTTTTT. It encodes CASSLTSGTGDEKLFF.

V and J are TRBV18 and TRBJ2-5, with 10 positions matching TRBD1. Germline V lookup: CDR1 KGHSH, CDR2 LQKENI. This CDR3 is 15 amino acids long. J was trimmed by 5 bases and V by 3 bases; bases with no gene match: 6. The CDR3 region is CASSPRQGARETQYF. The CDR3, as DNA: TGTGCCAGCTCACCCCGACAGGGGGCGAGGGAGACCCAGTACTTC. Full variable domain (missing parts from reference TRBV18 and TRBJ2-5): NAGVMQNPRHLVRRRGQEARLRCSPMKGHSHVYWYRQLPEEGLKFMVYLQKENIIDESGMPKERFSAEFPKEGPSILRIQQVVRGDSAAYFCASSPRQGARETQYFGPGTRLLVL.

This chain uses TRBV18 with TRBJ2-7, with a weak D call TRBD1 (6 bases). Germline CDR1 is KGHSH and CDR2 is LQKENI. Trimming shortened V by 1 base and J by 1 base, and 14 bases separated the two germline ends. CDR3 length: 16 residues. DNA of the CDR3: TGTGCCAGCTCACCACTCACAGGGTCCAGGTCCTACGAGCAGTACTTC. It specifies CASSPLTGSRSYEQYF.

The rearrangement links TRBV5-1 to TRBJ1-2; D remains unclear. Germline V gene lookup returns CDR1 SGHRS and CDR2 YFSETQ. The CDR3 spans 16 residues. The V and J ends lost 0 bases and 0 bases respectively, with 12 bases between them. CDR3 DNA sequence: TGCGCCAGCAGCTTGGGAGGAGACTTAGCTAACTATGGCTACACCTTC. It is translated as CASSLGGDLANYGYTF.

The chain carries TRBV27 and TRBJ1-2, with a possible D match to TRBD1 (5 bases). The V gene lost 4 bases and the J gene lost 9 bases, with 12 bases spanning the gap. Germline CDR1 MNHEY, CDR2 SMNVEV (reference sequence). The CDR3 is 12 amino acids. The CDR3 bases are TGTGCCAGCAGTTCAGGGTTGGTTAGCTACACCTTC. Translated: CASSSGLVSYTF.

The chain recombines TRBV12-2 with TRBJ2-7; the table's D call, TRBD1, has no DNA check behind it. TRBV12-2 corresponds to a pseudogene. This CDR3 is 14 amino acids long. The CDR3 nucleotides read TGTGCAAGTCGCAAGAGGGACAGGCGGATCGAGCAGTACTTC. This translates into CASRKRDRRIEQYF.

In nucleotides, the CDR3 is TGTGCCACCAGGGGGACAGGGGGTGGCTACACCTTC. It is translated as CATRGTGGGYTF. The chain links TRBV24-1 to TRBJ1-2; TRBD1 agrees at 11 bases. Losses at the gene ends were 7 bases for V and 7 bases for J; bases not matched to a gene: 1. The CDR3 consists of 12 residues. CDR1 is KGHDR, CDR2 SFDVKD, per germline.

This clone was found a few times. The chain is built from TRBV11-2 and TRBJ1-4; D is perhaps TRBD1 (5 bases). Looked up from germline, CDR1 is SGHAT and CDR2 is FQNNGV. CDR3 length equals 14 residues. The V end lost 3 bases, the J end lost 8 bases, and 13 bases lay between the germline ends. The CDR3: CASSFAGLGEKLFF. CDR3 sequence (DNA): TGTGCCAGCAGCTTCGCAGGGTTAGGAGAAAAACTGTTTTTT.

The V and J genes are TRBV6-5 and TRBJ1-4; possible D gene TRBD1, 6 bases. The CDR3 contains 14 residues. V lost 11 bases to trimming and J lost 6 bases, with 19 bases between them. Germline values: CDR1 MNHEY, CDR2 SVGAGI. CDR3 sequence: CAARSSGADEKLFF. CDR3 in DNA: TGTGCCGCGCGATCTTCAGGGGCGGATGAAAAACTGTTTTTT.

In this sample, this clone turned up a few times. The chain links TRBV29-1 to TRBJ1-2; tentatively, D is TRBD1 (6 bases). The ends were cut back, 2 bases at V and 4 bases at J, with 20 bases in the middle. The CDR3 spans 16 residues. Germline values: CDR1 SQVTM, CDR2 ANQGSEA. CDR3 nucleotide sequence: TGCAGCGTTGAACCAAGGACAGCACCGCCAGGCTATGGCTACACCTTC. This sequence encodes CSVEPRTAPPGYGYTF.

The J gene is TRBJ1-3, the V gene TRBV5-1, with D possibly TRBD1 on 5 matching bases. V was pared by 4 bases and J by 0 bases, with 14 bases between. The CDR3 length is 16 residues. CDR1 and CDR2 (germline): SGHRS, YFSETQ. CDR3 amino acids: CASSTSTVYSGNTIYF. The CDR3 nucleotides read TGCGCCAGCAGCACCTCGACAGTATACTCTGGAAACACCATATATTTT.

The CDR3 region has the DNA TGTGCCACCAGCAGACTAAACCCAGATACGCAGTATTTT. This codes for CATSRLNPDTQYF. J is TRBJ2-3 and V is TRBV15; D remains ambiguous. Germline V gives CDR1 LNHNV, CDR2 YYDKDF (reference sequence). Trimming took off 2 bases at V and 4 bases at J, with 7 bases between the two ends. The CDR3 is 13 residues long.

The J gene is TRBJ2-5, the V gene TRBV18; D unresolved. Per the germline V gene, CDR1 is KGHSH and CDR2 is LQKENI. V was clipped by 8 bases and J by 2 bases, with 12 bases between them. The CDR3 extends over 13 amino acids. CDR3 DNA sequence: TGTGCCAGCGTATCGACACTTCAAGAGACCCAGTACTTC. Encoded protein: CASVSTLQETQYF.

On this clone itself: One junction end does not reproduce the germline sequence, and a read error may be involved. The chain links TRBV5-5 to TRBJ2-7, with D perhaps TRBD2 (7 bases). The CDR3 is made up of 14 amino acids. CDR1 and CDR2 (germline): SGHKS, YYEKEE (reference sequence). This CDR3 is CASTLGGGPYEQYF. CDR3 in DNA: TGTGCCAGCACCTTGGGCGGGGGCCCCTACGAGCAGTACTTC.

This chain's CDR3 is CASSSRTGTFNTEAFF. The CDR3 DNA is TGTGCCAGCAGCTCTCGGACAGGGACCTTCAACACTGAAGCTTTCTTT. The chain carries TRBV7-9 and TRBJ1-1, with TRBD1 matching 8 bases. Germline V gene sequence: CDR1 SEHNR, CDR2 FQNEAQ (reference sequence). The trim removed 4 bases at V and 2 bases at J, leaving 9 bases unmatched. This CDR3 spans 16 amino acids.

This chain connects TRBV24-1 to TRBJ2-1; D is perhaps TRBD2 (5 bases). CDR1 KGHDR and CDR2 SFDVKD come from the germline V gene. Trimming shortened V by 5 bases and J by 0 bases, and 10 bases separated the two germline ends. The CDR3 contains 15 residues. The CDR3 DNA reads TGTGCCACCAGTGGTGGAGCGGCCTCCTACAATGAGCAGTTCTTC. This encodes CATSGGAASYNEQFF.

This chain connects TRBV2 to TRBJ1-5, with D perhaps matching TRBD1 (6 bases). The germline V gene has CDR1 SNHLY and CDR2 FYNNEI. This CDR3 has 16 amino acids. V was cut by 4 bases and J by 0 bases, with 13 bases left in between. The CDR3 spells CASSGDTVYSNQPQHF. CDR3 sequence (DNA): TGTGCCAGCAGTGGGGACACGGTCTATAGCAATCAGCCCCAGCATTTT.

The V and J genes are TRBV5-8 and TRBJ1-3; weak D call: TRBD1 (5 bases). Germline loops: CDR1 SGHTS, CDR2 YDEGEE. V gave up 4 bases and J gave up 0 bases, with 14 bases separating them. The length of the CDR3 is 16 residues. The CDR3 region is CASSPTQGLSGNTIYF. Here the CDR3 DNA reads TGTGCCAGCAGCCCGACTCAGGGCCTCTCTGGAAACACCATATATTTT.

This clone was seen just once. The rearrangement links TRBV12-3 or TRBV12-4 to TRBJ2-2, with 7 bases identical to TRBD1. CDR3 length equals 13 residues. Germline trimming cut 7 bases from V and 5 bases from J; bases unmatched to any gene: 4. CDR3 loop: CASTYRGTGELFF. The CDR3, as DNA: TGTGCCAGCACCTACAGGGGTACCGGGGAGCTGTTTTTT.

The chain recombines TRBV2 with TRBJ1-1, with a weak D call TRBD1 (5 bases). V was shortened by 4 bases and J by 1 base, with 7 bases between the two germline ends. This CDR3 region has 13 residues. Germline V lookup: CDR1 SNHLY, CDR2 FYNNEI. CDR3 loop: CASSGQQNTEAFF. The CDR3 nucleotides read TGTGCCAGCAGTGGACAGCAGAACACTGAAGCTTTCTTT.

CDR3 DNA: TGTGCCAGCAGTGACACATTTAGCGGGAGGGTCTACAATGAGCAGTTCTTC. Translated, it gives CASSDTFSGRVYNEQFF. The chain uses TRBV6-1 and TRBJ2-1; TRBD2 matches 11 bases. V gave up 3 bases and J gave up 3 bases; unmatched junction bases: 7. The CDR3 totals 17 residues. Per the germline V gene, CDR1 is MNHNS and CDR2 is SASEGT.

The chain recombines TRBV5-6 with TRBJ2-1, with a weak D call TRBD1 (6 bases). With 4 bases removed from V and 12 bases from J, the gap between germline ends came to 14 bases. Germline CDR1 and CDR2: SGHDT and YYEEEE. The CDR3 loop spans 12 amino acids. CDR3 residues: CASSAPGVGQFF. The DNA for the CDR3 is TGTGCCAGCAGCGCCCCAGGGGTGGGGCAGTTCTTC.